Below, 21 T cell receptor beta chains from the same sample are listed, as sequenced in a study of human T cells and chemical hapten exposure. Time point noted: patch test 1, 2 weeks after DPC sensitization. Treatment indicated: therapeutic diphenylcyclopropenone sensitization with weekly scalp DPC. From the RACE reads, TCRdb called clonotypes with MiXCR, one entry per CDR3 protein. The sample yields around 380,000 distinct CDR3 sequences, roughly 4.8% seen once. This material consisted of whole blood, taken in connection with sensitization to the hapten diphenylcyclopropenone (DPC). Receptors were obtained from a woman between 45 and 60 years old with alopecia areata. Some clones in this sample may be carry-over from other donors' samples.

This clonotype has at least ten counts. The CDR3 sequence: CSVRSPRNYEQYF. Written as DNA, the CDR3 is TGCAGCGTTCGCTCCCCAAGGAACTACGAGCAGTACTTC. The V gene is TRBV29-1, the J gene TRBJ2-7; the D is unclear. V was cut by 5 bases and J by 3 bases, with 14 bases left in between. The CDR3 covers 13 residues. The germline V gene has CDR1 SQVTM and CDR2 ANQGSEA.

This clonotype was seen many times. The chain couples TRBV28 to TRBJ2-3; 9 bases agree with TRBD2. CDR3 length equals 17 residues. V dropped 6 bases and J dropped 0; count of bases not matched to a gene: 10. In germline, CDR1 is MDHEN, CDR2 SYDVKM. CDR3 in amino acids: CASSRRAGGSSTDTQYF. The CDR3 coding sequence is TGTGCCAGCAGCCGGAGAGCGGGGGGCTCCAGCACAGATACGCAGTATTTT.

Many counts were recorded for this clonotype. The chain combines TRBV3-1 with TRBJ1-5; D gene unclear. This CDR3 is built from 13 residues. V was pared by 0 bases and J by 7 bases, with 7 bases between. Per germline, CDR1 LGHDT and CDR2 YNNKEL (reference sequence). The CDR3 coding sequence is TGTGCCAGCAGCCAAGATATCCGACAGCCCCAGCATTTT. It specifies CASSQDIRQPQHF. The full variable domain, in which reference TRBV3-1 and TRBJ1-5 provide the parts outside the CDR3, is DTAVSQTPKYLVTQMGNDKSIKCEQNLGHDTMYWYKQDSKKFLKIMFSYNNKELIINETVPNRFSPKSPDKAHLNLHINSLELGDSAVYFCASSQDIRQPQHFGDGTRLSIL.

V gene TRBV6-5 combines with J gene TRBJ2-3, with D possibly TRBD1 on 5 matching bases. Germline CDR1 MNHEY, CDR2 SVGAGI. V was clipped by 8 bases and J by 7 bases, with 19 bases between them. The CDR3 loop spans 14 amino acids. CDR3 sequence: CASSGSGPFNTQYF. The DNA of the CDR3 is TGTGCCAGCTCAGGGTCAGGGCCCTTCAATACGCAGTATTTT.

In its sample, this clonotype was seen a few times. The chain is built from TRBV5-1 and TRBJ2-7; 9 nucleotides agree with TRBD1. This CDR3 has 15 amino acids. Looked up from germline, CDR1 is SGHRS and CDR2 is YFSETQ. V lost 5 bases and J lost 2; bases outside the gene matches: 8. The CDR3 loop reads CASRFWTGDPYEQYF. CDR3 sequence (DNA): TGCGCCAGCAGGTTCTGGACAGGGGATCCCTACGAGCAGTACTTC.

This clonotype showed up just a few times. The chain links TRBV3-1 to TRBJ2-7; 7 bases are a match to TRBD2. From germline, CDR1 is LGHDT and CDR2 YNNKEL (reference sequence). V lost 5 bases and J lost 3; bases outside the gene matches: 7. This CDR3 spans 14 amino acids. This CDR3 is CASSAASGLYEQYF. CDR3 nucleotides: TGTGCCAGCAGCGCTGCTAGCGGTCTCTACGAGCAGTACTTC.

The sample holds many counts of this clonotype. The J gene is TRBJ1-6, the V gene TRBV12-3 or TRBV12-4, with a tentative D call TRBD1 (6 bases). Trimming pared 5 bases from V and 6 bases from J, leaving 11 bases between. This CDR3 region has 14 residues. The CDR3 DNA reads as TGTGCCAGCAGTCCCTTGGACAGTAATTCACCCCTCCACTTT. Amino acids: CASSPLDSNSPLHF.

This clonotype has a count of ten or more. The V gene is TRBV12-3 or TRBV12-4, the J gene TRBJ1-6; D unclear. CDR3 length: 15 residues. The V end was cut by 3 bases, the J end by 3 bases, with 9 bases between. The CDR3 sequence is CASSLGQVYNSPLHF. CDR3 sequence (DNA): TGTGCCAGCAGTTTGGGCCAGGTCTATAATTCACCCCTCCACTTT.

V and J are TRBV3-1 and TRBJ2-1, with 12 bases lining up with TRBD2. J was trimmed by 8 bases and V by 5 bases; bases with no gene match: 7. The CDR3 extends over 15 amino acids. Germline V lookup: CDR1 LGHDT, CDR2 YNNKEL (reference sequence). In DNA form, the CDR3 reads TGTGCCAGCAGCGCAGCTAGCGGGGGGGCCTATGAGCAGTTCTTC. It is translated as CASSAASGGAYEQFF.

This clonotype has a count of ten or more. The V call is TRBV12-3 or TRBV12-4, the J call TRBJ1-5, with D possibly being TRBD1 (5 bases). The CDR3 runs 14 residues. V was cut by 3 bases and J by 6 bases, with 12 bases left in between. The CDR3 DNA reads TGTGCCAGCAGTTTGCGGCAGGGCGGTCAGCCCCAGCATTTT. This encodes CASSLRQGGQPQHF.

This clonotype was recorded many times. J is TRBJ2-7 and V is TRBV21-1; TRBD1, the table's D call, lacks a check against the DNA. TRBV21-1 is tagged as a pseudogene. CDR3 length: 15 amino acids. The CDR3 region is CASSKRGFTSYEQYF. For the CDR3, the DNA is TGTGCCAGCAGCAAACGGGGGTTCACCTCCTACGAGCAGTACTTC.

This clonotype was observed a single time. This CDR3 is missing its conserved last phenylalanine or tryptophan, likely due to a read error. V and J are TRBV28 and TRBJ1-4; tentatively, D is TRBD1 (6 bases). The V end was cut by 5 bases, the J end by 7 bases, with 20 bases between. The CDR3 is 16 amino acids. Germline V lookup: CDR1 MDHEN, CDR2 SYDVKM. DNA of the CDR3: TGTGCCAGCAGTCCGCCCGACCGGGACATAAGTGAAAAACTGTTTCTT. Amino acid sequence: CASSPPDRDISEKLFL.

This clonotype was counted only a few times. The chain employs TRBV11-2 and TRBJ1-3, with D perhaps TRBD1 (5 bases). The CDR3 runs to 15 residues. Germline V gene sequence: CDR1 SGHAT, CDR2 FQNNGV. The V end was cut by 4 bases, the J end by 2 bases, with 12 bases between. The CDR3 coding sequence is TGTGCCAGCAGCTCTCTAGGGGAGGCTGGAAACACCATATATTTT. This encodes CASSSLGEAGNTIYF.

Many counts were recorded for this clonotype. The chain combines TRBV6-2 or TRBV6-3 with TRBJ2-1; 12 bases agree with TRBD2. The CDR3 is 17 residues long. Germline V lookup: CDR1 MNHEY, CDR2 SVGEGT. J was trimmed by 7 bases and V by 2 bases; bases with no gene match: 9. The CDR3 DNA reads TGTGCCAGCAGTTACCCCGAACTTGGACTAGCGGGGAATGAGCAGTTCTTC. Amino acids: CASSYPELGLAGNEQFF.

The V gene is TRBV9, the J gene TRBJ2-7; D perhaps matches TRBD2 (5 bases). CDR1 is SGDLS and CDR2 is YYNGEE in the germline V gene. Deletions cut 3 bases from V and 2 bases from J, with 12 bases between. The CDR3 is 14 residues long. CDR3 sequence (DNA): TGTGCCAGCAGCGCCCAACGGGAAGCCTACGAGCAGTACTTC. Protein product: CASSAQREAYEQYF.

This clonotype was recorded many times. This sequence joins TRBV5-6 and TRBJ1-5, with 9 positions matching TRBD1. The ends lost 0 bases at V and 5 bases at J; junction bases unmatched: 6. Germline assignment: CDR1 SGHDT and CDR2 YYEEEE. The CDR3 spans 16 residues. The CDR3 reads CASSLGTHRGHQPQHF. Here the CDR3 DNA reads TGTGCCAGCAGCTTGGGAACCCACAGGGGGCATCAGCCCCAGCATTTT.

This clonotype has more than one count but fewer than ten. The chain is built from TRBV7-9 and TRBJ2-6; 10 bases agree with TRBD1. Looked up from germline, CDR1 is SEHNR and CDR2 is FQNEAQ (reference sequence). The CDR3 runs 19 residues. V lost 4 bases and J lost 2; bases outside the gene matches: 11. The DNA for the CDR3 is TGTGCCAGCAGCTCTGCACTAGGACAGGGGGATACTGGGGCCAACGTCCTGACTTTC. Protein sequence: CASSSALGQGDTGANVLTF.

This clonotype was counted at least ten times. The chain recombines TRBV6-5 with TRBJ2-4, with D tentatively TRBD1 (6 bases). The V gene lost 2 bases and the J gene lost 8 bases, with 16 bases spanning the gap. The length of the CDR3 is 15 residues. The germline gives CDR1 MNHEY, CDR2 SVGAGI. The chain's CDR3 is CASSYTSGEWDIQYF. CDR3 DNA: TGTGCCAGCAGTTACACATCAGGGGAATGGGACATTCAGTACTTC.

This clonotype appeared a few times. The genes are TRBV9 and TRBJ2-2; D may match TRBD1 or TRBD2 (6 bases each). Germline V lookup: CDR1 SGDLS, CDR2 YYNGEE. This CDR3 comprises 13 residues. V lost 10 bases and J lost 1, with 11 bases in between. DNA for the CDR3: TGTGCCGGGGGGCAGGGGAACACCGGGGAGCTGTTTTTT. Residues: CAGGQGNTGELFF.

This clonotype occurred many times. The chain carries TRBV25-1 and TRBJ1-6; 10 nucleotides align to TRBD1. In germline, CDR1 is MGHDK, CDR2 SYGVNS. This CDR3 spans 15 amino acids. The V gene end was trimmed by 3 bases and the J gene end by 6 bases; junction bases not matched to a gene: 2. The CDR3 region has the DNA TGTGCCAGCAGTGAGGGGGACAGGGGTAATTCACCCCTCCACTTT. Protein product: CASSEGDRGNSPLHF. The full variable domain, completed using reference TRBV25-1 and TRBJ1-6, is EADIYQTPRYLVIGTGKKITLECSQTMGHDKMYWYQQDPGMELHLIHYSYGVNSTEKGDLSSESTVSRIRTEHFPLTLESARPSHTSQYLCASSEGDRGNSPLHFGNGTRLTVT.

This clonotype has ten or more counts. The chain recombines TRBV11-2 with TRBJ1-1; D remains ambiguous. Germline CDR1 is SGHAT and CDR2 is FQNNGV. Trimming took off 1 base at V and 7 bases at J, with 10 bases between the two ends. CDR3 length equals 13 residues. CDR3 in DNA: TGTGCCAGCAGCTTAGTTCACAAGAGTGAAGCTTTCTTT. Residues: CASSLVHKSEAFF.